These T cell receptor beta chains were read from a single sample in a study of control samples from healthy donors and cancer patients. Data came from immunoSEQ multiplex PCR; TCRdb stores just in-frame clones and leaves some out. The profile shows some 120,000 clones, over 85% of them singletons. The source material was blood. These receptors were collected from a man aged 25-45 years in good health. Both conserved end residues are part of each CDR3. The D gene is left open where the match is weak. Size is stated for part of the rows, as once, few or many counts, or as a class when the clone is expanded.

cdr3_length d_call j_call v_call clone_size cdr3_aa cdr3_nt
14 NA TRBJ1-5 TRBV7-9 NA CASSRGGGNQPQHF TGTGCCAGCAGCCGCGGGGGAGGCAATCAGCCCCAGCATTTT
13 NA TRBJ2-5 TRBV7-2 NA CASRLPQGYTQYF TGTGCCAGCAGGCTTCCACAGGGTTATACCCAGTACTTC
15 TRBD1 TRBJ1-4 TRBV5-8 NA CASSARQGTNEKLFF TGTGCCAGCAGCGCGAGACAGGGCACTAATGAAAAACTGTTTTTT
13 TRBD1 TRBJ1-1 TRBV4-1 NA CASSLTGGTEAFF TGCGCCAGCAGTCTCACAGGGGGGACTGAAGCTTTCTTT
18 NA TRBJ2-1 TRBV6-6 once CASSLGRGGPTGYNEQFF TGTGCCAGCAGTCTTGGGCGGGGAGGCCCCACTGGCTACAATGAGCAGTTCTTC
12 NA TRBJ2-1 TRBV29-1 once CSTLGTDNEQFF TGCAGCACCTTGGGGACCGACAATGAGCAGTTCTTC
16 TRBD1 TRBJ1-2 TRBV4-3 NA CASSQDLFQGGDGYTF TGCGCCAGCAGCCAAGATCTTTTTCAGGGGGGCGATGGCTACACCTTC
14 TRBD1 TRBJ2-1 TRBV19 NA CASTSGQVNGEQFF TGTGCCAGTACTTCCGGACAGGTCAATGGTGAGCAGTTCTTC
12 TRBD1 TRBJ2-7 TRBV7-9 NA CASSRDRYEQYF TGTGCCAGCAGCCGGGACAGGTACGAGCAGTACTTC
14 TRBD1 TRBJ2-3 TRBV7-9 NA CASSRDSSTDTQYF TGTGCCAGCAGCCGGGACAGTAGCACAGATACGCAGTATTTT
14 NA TRBJ2-5 TRBV6-2/TRBV6-3 few CASSRDLWEETQYF TGTGCCAGCAGCCGGGACCTCTGGGAAGAGACCCAGTACTTC
15 TRBD1 TRBJ1-3 TRBV5-8 NA CASSLRTGSGNTIYF TGTGCCAGCAGCCTACGGACAGGGTCTGGAAACACCATATATTTT
15 NA TRBJ2-2 TRBV7-2 NA CASSLRTGNTGELFF TGTGCCAGCAGCTTGCGGACGGGGAACACCGGGGAGCTGTTTTTT
20 TRBD2 TRBJ2-3 TRBV5-1 NA CASSLVLAGAYPTSTDTQYF TGCGCCAGCAGCTTGGTTTTAGCGGGGGCATACCCCACTAGCACAGATACGCAGTATTTT
15 TRBD1 TRBJ1-2 TRBV2 NA CASSETTGAGYGYTF TGTGCCAGCAGTGAGACGACAGGGGCAGGGTATGGCTACACCTTC
14 NA TRBJ2-5 TRBV5-6 NA CASSLWTVQETQYF TGTGCCAGCAGCTTGTGGACGGTACAAGAGACCCAGTACTTC
16 NA TRBJ2-2 TRBV3-1/TRBV3-2 NA CASSHTDGGFGGELFF TGTGCCAGCAGCCATACGGACGGGGGCTTCGGCGGGGAGCTGTTTTTT
11 NA TRBJ2-5 TRBV20-1 NA CSARVGETQYF TGCAGTGCTAGAGTGGGGGAGACCCAGTACTTC
12 NA TRBJ1-3 TRBV14 NA CASSQMGLTIYF TGTGCCAGCAGCCAAATGGGGTTAACCATATATTTT
16 NA TRBJ2-2 TRBV5-4 NA CASSLAQGPNTGELFF TGTGCCAGCAGCTTGGCCCAGGGACCGAACACCGGGGAGCTGTTTTTT
14 NA TRBJ1-1 TRBV5-1 once CASSSPGTNTEAFF TGCGCCAGCAGCTCGCCCGGGACGAACACTGAAGCTTTCTTT
16 NA TRBJ2-2 TRBV15 NA CATSPRGSLATGELFF TGTGCCACCAGCCCGAGGGGGAGCTTGGCCACCGGGGAGCTGTTTTTT
15 TRBD1 TRBJ2-7 TRBV28 NA CASSPAGQGSYEQYF TGTGCCAGCAGTCCTGCGGGACAGGGCTCCTACGAGCAGTACTTC
18 TRBD1 TRBJ2-2 TRBV28 NA CASSFGPGTGANTGELFF TGTGCCAGCAGTTTCGGCCCCGGGACAGGGGCGAACACCGGGGAGCTGTTTTTT
14 TRBD1 TRBJ1-1 TRBV5-8 NA CASSQHRGLSEAFF TGTGCCAGCAGCCAACACAGGGGGCTCTCTGAAGCTTTCTTT
13 NA TRBJ1-1 TRBV11-1 NA CASSHAGVLEAFF TGTGCCAGCAGCCATGCGGGTGTCCTTGAAGCTTTCTTT
14 NA TRBJ2-2 TRBV15 many CATSSSHHTGELFF TGTGCCACCAGCAGTAGTCACCACACCGGGGAGCTGTTTTTT
14 NA TRBJ1-5 TRBV28 NA CASSLAGAGQPQHF TGTGCCAGCAGTTTAGCAGGGGCCGGGCAGCCCCAGCATTTT
15 TRBD2 TRBJ2-7 TRBV3-1/TRBV3-2 NA CASSHQTSGGGEQYF TGTGCCAGCAGCCATCAGACTAGCGGGGGAGGCGAGCAGTACTTC
16 NA TRBJ1-2 TRBV3-1/TRBV3-2 NA CASSQELQGYFYGYTF TGTGCCAGCAGCCAAGAACTGCAGGGCTATTTCTATGGCTACACCTTC
16 NA TRBJ2-5 TRBV3-1/TRBV3-2 NA CASSQDSWGRQETQYF TGTGCCAGCAGCCAAGATTCCTGGGGGCGCCAAGAGACCCAGTACTTC
13 NA TRBJ2-7 TRBV6-6 NA CASSYAPTYEQYF TGTGCCAGCAGTTACGCACCCACCTACGAGCAGTACTTC
14 NA TRBJ1-2 TRBV29-1 NA CSVERPENNYGYTF TGCAGCGTTGAACGACCCGAGAATAACTATGGCTACACCTTC
16 TRBD1 TRBJ1-2 TRBV4-3 once CASSQDSAGGDFGYTF TGCGCCAGCAGCCAAGATTCGGCAGGGGGGGACTTCGGCTACACCTTC
13 NA TRBJ2-5 TRBV7-3 NA CASSPSDQETQYF TGTGCCAGCAGCCCGTCGGATCAAGAGACCCAGTACTTC
12 TRBD1 TRBJ1-1 TRBV29-1 NA CSVQGANTEAFF TGCAGCGTTCAGGGGGCGAACACTGAAGCTTTCTTT
14 NA TRBJ2-2 TRBV12-2 NA CASRLAKGGGELFF TGTGCAAGTCGCTTAGCGAAAGGGGGCGGGGAGCTGTTTTTT
14 NA TRBJ1-4 TRBV19 NA CASSIGAAYEKLFF TGTGCCAGTAGTATCGGCGCAGCTTATGAAAAACTGTTTTTT
12 NA TRBJ1-5 TRBV6-2/TRBV6-3 NA CASSPGFQPQHF TGTGCCAGCAGCCCGGGTTTTCAGCCCCAGCATTTT
15 NA TRBJ2-7 TRBV4-1 NA CASSQLGTVSYEQYF TGCGCCAGCAGCCAACTCGGGACGGTCTCCTACGAGCAGTACTTC
14 NA TRBJ2-1 TRBV2 NA CASTGGQGGNEQFF TGTGCCAGCACTGGGGGTCAGGGAGGCAATGAGCAGTTCTTC
13 NA TRBJ2-5 TRBV6-2/TRBV6-3 NA CASSSTAQETQYF TGTGCCAGCAGTTCGACAGCTCAAGAGACCCAGTACTTC
13 NA TRBJ2-7 TRBV6-2/TRBV6-3 NA CASSYGQGDEQYF TGTGCCAGCAGTTACGGTCAGGGAGACGAGCAGTACTTC
15 NA TRBJ1-2 TRBV7-2 NA CASSPLRTEPQGYTF TGTGCCAGCAGCCCCCTCAGGACAGAGCCTCAAGGCTACACCTTC
15 NA TRBJ1-1 TRBV30 once CAWSVGGPQDTEAFF TGTGCCTGGAGTGTCGGGGGGCCTCAGGACACTGAAGCTTTCTTT
13 TRBD2 TRBJ2-1 TRBV3-1/TRBV3-2 once CASSQAGGHEQFF TGTGCCAGCAGCCAAGCGGGAGGACATGAGCAGTTCTTC